This T cell receptor (beta chain) comes out of a study of shared clonotypes between healthy human individuals. Study conclusions and caveats: In general, naive subsets displayed greater estimated richness than memory subsets did. All-four-donor shared clonotypes had higher generation probabilities than non-shared clonotypes did.

All the donors were Caucasian adults who lived in Nashville, Tennessee. With regard to this clone: Its antigen remains unidentified.

The J segment lost 3 bases and the V segment lost 4 bases, leaving 9 bases of the junction unmatched. The CDR3 spans 18 residues. Germline loops: CDR1 SGHTA, CDR2 FQGTGA. An even split of each subset's genomic DNA across several immunoSEQ plates was performed. The assay was immunoSEQ multiplex PCR, and TCRdb's table has in-frame clones only and misses some. The table includes roughly 720,000 clones, about 90% detected once. The sequence derives from a man aged 18-30 years in good health. Some clones in this sample may be carry-over from other donors' samples. The rearrangement joins TRBV7-3 to TRBJ2-3; 14 bases line up with TRBD2. Sample: memory CD8+ T cells from PBMCs. Subset here: CD45RO+ cells pooled with CCR7-negative TemRA cells. CDR3 in amino acids: CASSSIGLAGGRTDTQYF. CDR3 bases: TGTGCCAGCAGCTCCATAGGACTAGCGGGAGGTCGAACAGATACGCAGTATTTT.